The present T cell receptor beta chain was sequenced within a study of blood T cell repertoires in COVID-19 (dated by TCRdb to 2020 to 2021). In terms of the full investigation: Samples covering the acute and convalescent phases of COVID-19 were provided by collaborators in the United States, Italy and Spain. Nearly every sample came with metadata listing a de-identified subject ID, COVID-19 status, age in years and sex. Samples were obtained from the ongoing ImmuneRACE study (first 160 participants) and from over a thousand subjects provided by 6 global collaborators. Subjects who had been exposed to COVID-19, were actively infected with it, or had recovered from it provided the deeply sampled blood TCRbeta repertoires that made up the dataset. Where available, HLA class I and class II types were obtained from metadata supplied by the sample provider rather than from assay-based typing. The repertoires were made available in a free public database intended to serve as a resource for research on the immune response to SARS-CoV-2. The material from the prospective study consisted of cDNA or gDNA derived from T cells, B-cell-depleted T cells, or PBMCs. Overall study results and their limits: How much clinical and demographic metadata was included differed by source and by participant, and the metadata was provided uncurated.

The CDR3 holds 14 amino acids from the cysteine to the phenylalanine. Of the read, only the CDR3 DNA is kept; its 42 bases are in frame from base 1. In the germline V gene (reference sequence), CDR1 corresponds to SGHKS and CDR2 to YYEKEE. V and J are truncated by 0 bases and 2 bases respectively, leaving an intervening sequence of 7 bases. TCRbeta CDR3 regions were amplified from genomic DNA by means of the immunoSEQ Assay, a bias-controlled multiplex PCR. Regarding the original processing steps: Nucleated cell counts per sample were estimated from amplification of reference gene primers within the assay. Sequence reads were collapsed and filtered to measure the absolute abundance of every unique TCRbeta CDR3 rearrangement. For each sample, productive Simpson clonality was calculated as the square root of Simpson's diversity index across productive rearrangements. Held by TCRdb, this immuneACCESS table contains in-frame sequences only and omits some clones. Under half of the omission traces to an unresolved V gene where checked; the cause of the rest is unknown. V, J and clone size were drawn from that table, and D and trimming were deduced from the DNA. This sample lists roughly 63,000 clones; nearly 90% were detected once. About 7.4% of the sample is in the top ten clones.

On this clone itself: The specificity of this receptor is unknown. The sample holds no much larger clone one base away, and base qualities are not on file.

The collaborating institutions used their own protocols to collect whole blood in K2EDTA tubes. For TCRbeta analysis, collaborators shipped samples as frozen whole blood, isolated PBMCs, or DNA extracted from either of those sample types. This TCR came from a man in his forties or fifties with active COVID-19. The V gene is TRBV5-5 and the J gene is TRBJ2-3; the D segment could be TRBD2, given 6 matching bases. Specimen: peripheral blood. The CDR3 protein: CASSLGLDTDTQYF. The base sequence is TGTGCCAGCAGCTTGGGACTAGACACAGATACGCAGTATTTT.